This TCR beta chain was obtained from a study of T-cell reconstitution after alpha-beta-depleted transplantation in children. The CDR3 totals 18 residues. Germline-derived CDR1 and CDR2 are DFQATT and SNEGSKA (reference sequence). Germline trimming cut 3 bases from V and 7 bases from J; bases unmatched to any gene: 21. This clonotype was seen more than once but under ten times. The target antigen is unknown. Findings and limits, study-wide: Reported findings indicate that, about two months after transplant, alpha-beta T cells came from several hundred expanded clones, which were derived from non-depleted graft cells. Most T-cell counts and diversity one year after the transplant came from T cells that were newly produced. Some patients' high day-60 TCRbeta diversity was attributed to recipient cells surviving conditioning.

Preparation of the TCRbeta library involved a method that used unique molecular identifiers. MiXCR, applied by TCRdb to the PCR reads, yields one record per CDR3 protein. The sample holds about 600,000 distinct CDR3 sequences, under 15% seen once. V gene TRBV20-1 combines with J gene TRBJ1-1; 9 bases align to TRBD1. This TCR derives from a male patient between 10 and 17 years old who had a stem cell transplant for acute myeloid leukemia, so the T cells may come from the graft donor. The sample was PBMCs, mostly from graft donor cells, taken 360 days after TCRalphabeta/CD19-depleted stem cell transplant. CDR3 sequence reads: CSASAPLRSRDRVNEAFF. CDR3 nucleotides: TGCAGTGCTAGTGCCCCCCTACGCTCGCGGGACAGGGTTAATGAAGCTTTCTTT.